This T cell receptor beta chain is from a study of read filtering for tumor transcriptome and immune sequencing. The wider study: TCR-mapped reads were about 4.05 to 11 million with IR-seq versus about 75 to 1,400 with RNA-seq.

The table lists this clonotype with many counts. No antigen is known for it. From roughly 390 ng of RNA, a library with molecular barcoded alpha/delta and beta/gamma adaptors was made. TCRdb redid the calling of the reads with MiXCR, one entry per CDR3 protein. The sample contains 60,000 to 80,000 distinct CDR3 sequences, around 14% of which appear only once. At the time of active disease, bone marrow was collected from every patient. Broader study findings: Compared with RNA-seq, IR-seq gave much higher clonotype depth and reliability.

The CDR3 is 14 residues long. In germline, CDR1 is ENHRY, CDR2 SYGVKD. Deletions cut 8 bases from V and 0 bases from J, with 11 bases between. The sequenced material came from a population of CD138-negative cells sorted from bone marrow. J is TRBJ2-1 and V is TRBV10-3; weak D call: TRBD2 (6 bases). This clonotype was sampled from a donor at least 40 years old with multiple myeloma. CDR3 residues: CAIARESSYNEQFF. In DNA form, the CDR3 reads TGTGCCATCGCACGGGAGAGCTCCTACAATGAGCAGTTCTTC.